A selection of T cell receptor beta chains follows, all from one sample in a study of blood T cell repertoires in COVID-19. Repertoires were generated with immunoSEQ multiplex PCR, while TCRdb's copy carries only in-frame clones and drops some. The sample records 250,000 to 300,000 clones, approximately 87% being singletons. Sequencing used peripheral blood. These receptors originate from a woman aged 25-40 years with COVID-19, enrolled during active disease. Each CDR3 is given without its conserved first and last residue. Each record gives: V gene, clone size, CDR3 protein. Size is omitted from some rows. Given values are once, few, many or a class for expanded clones.

v_call: TRBV6-5; clone_size: -; cdr3_aa: ASSRLAGMFDTQY
v_call: TRBV27; clone_size: few; cdr3_aa: ASSHSTGELF
v_call: TRBV10-1; clone_size: -; cdr3_aa: ASSEETGGTGAYEQY
v_call: TRBV7-9; clone_size: few; cdr3_aa: ASSFHRGRTEAF
v_call: TRBV27; clone_size: -; cdr3_aa: ASSPERRGNQPQH
v_call: TRBV4-1; clone_size: -; cdr3_aa: ASSQASSYEQY
v_call: TRBV11-3; clone_size: -; cdr3_aa: ASSKLGTANSPLH
v_call: TRBV12-3/TRBV12-4; clone_size: -; cdr3_aa: ASSRDSYEQY
v_call: TRBV11-2; clone_size: once; cdr3_aa: ASSLGTGSYEQY
v_call: TRBV15; clone_size: once; cdr3_aa: ATSRGGAYGYT
v_call: TRBV6-5; clone_size: -; cdr3_aa: ASRSSGVHEQY
v_call: TRBV4-1; clone_size: -; cdr3_aa: ASSPFGGRATNEKLF
v_call: TRBV6-1; clone_size: few; cdr3_aa: ASSEGQGGNTIY
v_call: TRBV3-1/TRBV3-2; clone_size: -; cdr3_aa: ASSQERGGYEQY
v_call: TRBV28; clone_size: -; cdr3_aa: ASSPAVAGGHRNEQF
v_call: TRBV19; clone_size: -; cdr3_aa: ASTLTGATDTQY
v_call: TRBV29-1; clone_size: -; cdr3_aa: SADPGNGNTIY
v_call: TRBV7-2; clone_size: -; cdr3_aa: ASSLGPGQGRGKYNEQF
v_call: TRBV7-2; clone_size: -; cdr3_aa: ASSLETVNSGNTIY
v_call: TRBV5-5; clone_size: -; cdr3_aa: ASSLGTVSGNTIY
v_call: TRBV5-1; clone_size: -; cdr3_aa: ASSVGGLSYNEQF
v_call: TRBV6-5; clone_size: -; cdr3_aa: ASTISGDAAYEQY
v_call: TRBV9; clone_size: -; cdr3_aa: ASSPSGSTDTQY
v_call: TRBV28; clone_size: -; cdr3_aa: ASIAGAPSGNTIY
v_call: TRBV28; clone_size: -; cdr3_aa: ASSFGRGTSTLH
v_call: TRBV6-5; clone_size: -; cdr3_aa: ASSQIQGTYYGYT
v_call: TRBV6-1; clone_size: -; cdr3_aa: ASSDPFSMAGPGYT
v_call: TRBV5-6; clone_size: -; cdr3_aa: ASSSRGRQGAQPQH
v_call: TRBV5-4; clone_size: -; cdr3_aa: ASSLVERGSEQY
v_call: TRBV9; clone_size: -; cdr3_aa: ASSVGGGNSYNEQF
v_call: TRBV5-5; clone_size: -; cdr3_aa: ASSPEERGRHEQY
v_call: TRBV7-9; clone_size: -; cdr3_aa: ASSLGGTGAYNSPLH
v_call: TRBV4-1; clone_size: -; cdr3_aa: ASSQSTGQLYEQY
v_call: TRBV6-5; clone_size: -; cdr3_aa: ASSYGTSGETQY
v_call: TRBV28; clone_size: -; cdr3_aa: ASSPWTSGGQNEQF
v_call: TRBV19; clone_size: once; cdr3_aa: ASSPWTGDKPQH
v_call: TRBV15; clone_size: -; cdr3_aa: ATSRDRGWYGYT
v_call: TRBV18; clone_size: -; cdr3_aa: ASSPATSGGEETQY
v_call: TRBV5-1; clone_size: -; cdr3_aa: ASSLGLTSTDTQY
v_call: TRBV5-1; clone_size: -; cdr3_aa: ASSHRDRGNIQY
v_call: TRBV7-2; clone_size: -; cdr3_aa: ASSLRYRNTEAF
v_call: TRBV7-2; clone_size: -; cdr3_aa: ASSLGPRETQY
v_call: TRBV6-5; clone_size: -; cdr3_aa: ASRLTGNNQPQH